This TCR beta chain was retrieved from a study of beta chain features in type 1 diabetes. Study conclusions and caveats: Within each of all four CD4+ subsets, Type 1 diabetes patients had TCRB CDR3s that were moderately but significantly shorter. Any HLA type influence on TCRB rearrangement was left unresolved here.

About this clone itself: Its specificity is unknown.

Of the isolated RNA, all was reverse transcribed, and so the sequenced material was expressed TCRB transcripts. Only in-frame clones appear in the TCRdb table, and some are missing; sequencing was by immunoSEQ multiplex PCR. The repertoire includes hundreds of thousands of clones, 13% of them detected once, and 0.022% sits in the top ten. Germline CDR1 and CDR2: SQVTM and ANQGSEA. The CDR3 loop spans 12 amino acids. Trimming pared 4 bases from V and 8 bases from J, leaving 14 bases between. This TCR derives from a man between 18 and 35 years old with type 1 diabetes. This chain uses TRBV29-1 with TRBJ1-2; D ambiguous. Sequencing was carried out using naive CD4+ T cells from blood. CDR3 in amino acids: CSVVSGDDGYTF. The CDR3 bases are TGCAGCGTTGTATCAGGAGACGACGGCTACACCTTC.